The present entry profiles one T cell receptor (beta chain) with its context. The data originate from a study of blood T cell repertoires in COVID-19. Study overall: The United States, Italy and Spain were the sources of the acute and convalescent COVID-19 samples. The cDNA or gDNA used as material had been derived from T cells, B-cell-depleted T cells, or PBMCs.

The CDR3 consists of 15 residues. Per germline, CDR1 SGHRS and CDR2 YFSETQ. Trimming stripped 2 bases from V and 3 bases from J, with 11 bases between. Methods used by the authors: From reference gene primer amplification, estimates of nucleated cell counts were derived. Assay: immunoSEQ multiplex PCR; the TCRdb copy retains only in-frame clones and omits some. V and J calls plus clone size are reproduced from that table; the DNA served to infer D and trimming. This sample has a few hundred thousand clones, with approximately 85% found just once. The chain carries TRBV5-1 and TRBJ2-2; D perhaps matches TRBD2 (5 bases). The clonotype originates from a human donor in a cohort sampled during active COVID-19. Sequencing input: peripheral blood. CDR3 protein: CASSFSRGDTGELFF. DNA for the CDR3: TGCGCCAGCAGCTTCTCACGGGGTGACACCGGGGAGCTGTTTTTT.